The present TCR beta chain was sequenced within a study of blood T cells in healthy people across ages. This CDR3 comprises 12 residues. Germline loops: CDR1 ENHRY, CDR2 SYGVKD. V gave up 0 bases and J gave up 5 bases, with 5 bases separating them. Then a second PCR, running about 7 to 11 cycles, was carried out with a sample-barcoded 5' primer and a J-beta primer mix. One entry per CDR3 protein, called by TCRdb with MiXCR from the 5' RACE reads. The top ten hold around a sixth of the sample, which has 870,000 or so distinct CDR3 sequences, less than 35% seen once. Peripheral blood, ten milliliters per donor, was collected. Study-wide results and caveats: Naive T cell percentage strongly correlated with TCR beta diversity.

On this clonotype itself: Its matching antigen is unknown.

This TCR was sampled from an elderly woman in good health. The sequenced sample consisted of blood. V and J are TRBV10-3 and TRBJ2-7; no reliable D call. The DNA for the CDR3 is TGTGCCATCAGTGAGTCGACGCACGAGCAGTACTTC. Amino acid sequence: CAISESTHEQYF.